What follows are 9 T cell receptor beta chains derived from one specimen sequenced in a study of radiotherapy plus CTLA-4 blockade in lung cancer. Using immunoSEQ multiplex PCR, the repertoire was profiled, and TCRdb retains in-frame clones only, with some absent. The sample has about 59,000 clones, less than 75% seen once. The sequencing used peripheral blood, collected from a patient treated with radiotherapy plus ipilimumab. These receptors originate from a human donor with non-small cell lung cancer whose response to radiotherapy plus ipilimumab could not be evaluated.

This chain links TRBV4-2 with TRBJ2-1; D is uncertain. V lost 3 bases and J 2 bases, leaving 11 bases between the germline ends. The V gene's germline CDR1 is LGHNA and CDR2 YNFKEQ. This CDR3 contains 15 residues. CDR3 nucleotides: TGTGCCAGCAGCCAGCCAGGCCAGGCCTACAATGAGCAGTTCTTC. This gives the protein CASSQPGQAYNEQFF.

This sequence joins TRBV6-6 and TRBJ2-7; unclear D gene. The V and J ends lost 6 bases and 3 bases respectively, with 9 bases between them. The CDR3 spans 12 residues. CDR1 and CDR2 (germline): MNHNY, SVGAGI (reference sequence). In DNA, the CDR3 is TGTGCCAGCAGGAACAGCTACTACGAGCAGTACTTC. This encodes CASRNSYYEQYF.

The rearrangement uses TRBV10-3 and TRBJ1-3, with D tentatively TRBD1 (5 bases). V lost 6 bases and J 0 bases, leaving 9 bases between the germline ends. Germline CDR1 reads ENHRY; CDR2 reads SYGVKD. The CDR3 has 14 residues. The CDR3 loop reads CAIRDSTSGNTIYF. CDR3 coding DNA: TGTGCCATCAGAGACAGTACCTCTGGAAACACCATATATTTT.

The chain couples TRBV6-6 to TRBJ2-3; 8 nucleotides agree with TRBD2. The germline V gene encodes CDR1 MNHNY and CDR2 SVGAGI (reference sequence). Germline trimming cut 2 bases from V and 2 bases from J; bases unmatched to any gene: 6. The CDR3 loop spans 16 amino acids. CDR3 in DNA: TGTGCCAGCAGTTACGGGAGCGGGGGCCCCACAGATACGCAGTATTTT. It yields the protein CASSYGSGGPTDTQYF.

V is TRBV27 and J is TRBJ1-1; maybe TRBD1 (6 bases). Per germline, CDR1 MNHEY and CDR2 SMNVEV (reference sequence). V lost 5 bases and J 10 bases, leaving 14 bases between the germline ends. The CDR3 sequence is 12 residues long. CDR3 nucleotides: TGTGCCAGCAGTGCACAGGGTGGGTTAGCTTTCTTT. The encoded protein is CASSAQGGLAFF.

The J gene is TRBJ2-5, the V gene TRBV18; 7 bases fit TRBD1. This CDR3 is 14 amino acids long. Germline-derived CDR1 and CDR2 are KGHSH and LQKENI. J lost 5 bases, V lost 5 bases, and 8 bases had no gene match. The CDR3 is CASSYQTGSETQYF. In nucleotides, the CDR3 is TGTGCCAGCTCATACCAGACAGGGAGCGAGACCCAGTACTTC.

This chain joins TRBV6-5 and TRBJ2-7, with 8 bases fitting TRBD2. V shed 5 bases, J shed 6 bases, and the junction held 9 bases outside the gene matches. Germline values: CDR1 MNHEY, CDR2 SVGAGI. The CDR3 runs 14 residues. For the CDR3, the DNA is TGTGCCAGCAGTCAGGACTATCGGGGGGGCGAGCAGTACTTC. Protein sequence: CASSQDYRGGEQYF.

The chain combines TRBV27 with TRBJ1-5; the D gene is possibly TRBD1 (5 bases). The CDR3 totals 16 residues. CDR1 is MNHEY, CDR2 SMNVEV, per germline (reference sequence). With 4 bases removed from V and 6 bases from J, the gap between germline ends came to 19 bases. This chain's CDR3 is CASSSVMQGVSQPQHF. Here the CDR3 DNA reads TGTGCCAGCAGTTCAGTAATGCAGGGCGTGAGTCAGCCCCAGCATTTT.

This clone was seen more than once but under ten times. V is TRBV10-1 and J is TRBJ1-4; 8 nucleotides match TRBD1. The trim removed 3 bases at V and 2 bases at J, leaving 2 bases unmatched. CDR1 is WNHNN and CDR2 is SYGVQD in the germline V gene (reference sequence). The CDR3 covers 15 residues. CDR3 nucleotide sequence: TGCGCCAGCAGTGAAAGGACAGGGACTAATGAAAAACTGTTTTTT. Translating it yields CASSERTGTNEKLFF.